Following are 5 T cell receptor beta chains from one sample sequenced in a study of shared clonotypes between healthy human individuals. Sequencing used immunoSEQ multiplex PCR; TCRdb keeps in-frame clones, though not all of them. This table has 2 million to 2.5 million clones, just under 95% appearing once. Sequencing was performed on naive CD4+ T cells from PBMCs. Subset denoted: CD45RA+ positively selected. The receptors originated from a man aged 18-30 years in good health. Some clones in this sample may be carry-over from other donors' samples.

This clone came up once. The V and J genes are TRBV21-1 and TRBJ2-1; the table's D call TRBD2 went unverified against the DNA. TRBV21-1 is labeled a pseudogene. This CDR3 spans 15 amino acids. The CDR3 reads CASSKAPGGHNEQFF. In nucleotides, the CDR3 is TGTGCCAGCAGCAAAGCCCCGGGCGGGCACAATGAGCAGTTCTTC.

This chain uses TRBV2 with TRBJ2-7; TRBD2 is a possible D gene (6 bases). Trimming removed 8 bases at V and 3 bases at J, with 17 bases between. The germline V gene has CDR1 SNHLY and CDR2 FYNNEI. The length of the CDR3 is 14 residues. The chain's CDR3 is CASHQGLSNYEQYF. The CDR3 coding sequence is TGTGCCAGCCACCAGGGACTTTCGAACTACGAGCAGTACTTC.

The chain has TRBV5-1 and TRBJ1-1; TRBD1 agrees at 10 bases. This CDR3 spans 19 amino acids. The trim removed 4 bases at V and 0 bases at J, leaving 15 bases unmatched. Per germline, CDR1 SGHRS and CDR2 YFSETQ. In DNA form, the CDR3 reads TGCGCCAGCAGCCCGGAGGCGCAAGGACAGGGGGGGATGAACACTGAAGCTTTCTTT. Its protein is CASSPEAQGQGGMNTEAFF.

The chain uses TRBV11-2 and TRBJ1-2; no firm D call. Trimming left V 0 bases short and J 1 base short, with 12 bases between. This CDR3 has 16 amino acids. Germline-derived CDR1 and CDR2 are SGHAT and FQNNGV. The CDR3 DNA reads as TGTGCCAGCAGCTTAGATACCCCCAGCTTTAACTATGGCTACACCTTC. Translation: CASSLDTPSFNYGYTF.

With respect to this clone: The same CDR3 also results from other DNA sequences found in this sample. The chain uses TRBV5-1 and TRBJ2-4; D not certain. The CDR3 is 15 amino acids. CDR1 is SGHRS and CDR2 is YFSETQ in the germline V gene. V was cut by 0 bases and J by 0 bases, with 7 bases left in between. The CDR3 here is CASSLGALAKNIQYF. In nucleotides, the CDR3 is TGCGCCAGCAGCTTGGGGGCTCTAGCCAAAAACATTCAGTACTTC.